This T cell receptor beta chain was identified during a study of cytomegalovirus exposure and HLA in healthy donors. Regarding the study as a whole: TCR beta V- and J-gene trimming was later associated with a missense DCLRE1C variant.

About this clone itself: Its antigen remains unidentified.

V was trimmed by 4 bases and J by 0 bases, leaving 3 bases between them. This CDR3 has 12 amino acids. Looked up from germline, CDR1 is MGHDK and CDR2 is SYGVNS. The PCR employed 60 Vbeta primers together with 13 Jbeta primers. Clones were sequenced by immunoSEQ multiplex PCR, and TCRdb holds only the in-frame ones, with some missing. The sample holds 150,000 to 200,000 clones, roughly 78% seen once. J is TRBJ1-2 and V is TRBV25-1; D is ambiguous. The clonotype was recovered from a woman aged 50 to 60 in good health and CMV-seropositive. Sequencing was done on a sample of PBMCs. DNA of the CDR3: TGTGCCAGCAGTGGAGCTAACTATGGCTACACCTTC. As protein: CASSGANYGYTF.